These T cell receptor beta chains were read from a single sample in a study of T cell changes during pregnancy in multiple sclerosis. Assay: immunoSEQ multiplex PCR; the TCRdb copy retains only in-frame clones and omits some. The sample holds some 70,000 clones, 85% to 90% seen once. This sample comprised peripheral blood, obtained after pregnancy. The receptors stem from a female donor in good health, enrolled as a control in a pregnancy study. The conserved cysteine and the conserved F or W are not part of the CDR3 here. Where a row states a size, it is once, few, many or the class of an expanded clone; other rows omit it.

>NA|TRBV19
ASSVTELSYNEQF
>NA|TRBV19
ASSPGGYGYT
>NA|TRBV4-3
ASSQDLGETTEAF
>NA|TRBV23-1
ASSQGQGNSPLH
>NA|TRBV4-1
ASSRDTNTEAF
>NA|TRBV7-9
ASSLGGESYGYT
>NA|TRBV19
ASSIEGQAYTGELF
>NA|TRBV9
ASSVVQGARGEQF
>once|TRBV6-4
ASSAYSGANVLT
>NA|TRBV6-5
ASSYTARGTQY
>NA|TRBV5-4
ASSPDPARGRNEQF
>NA|TRBV5-4
ASSTGIRYGYT
>NA|TRBV11-3
ASSLEAELAGRRQHYEQY